This TCR beta chain appears in the sequencing data of a study of blood T cell repertoires in COVID-19. Background on the study: Nucleic acid was either cDNA or gDNA, and it came from T cells, B-cell-depleted T cells, or PBMCs.

How the authors handled the data: Nucleated cell counts were estimated from reference gene primer amplification. This table comes from immunoSEQ multiplex PCR, and its TCRdb copy is limited to in-frame clones, with some not included. Clone size and V and J calls were adopted from that table, with D and trimming inferred from the DNA. The top ten hold about 27% of the sample, which has 98,000 or so clones, approximately 84% seen once. CDR1 is SGHRS, CDR2 YFSETQ, per germline. V was cut by 0 bases and J by 2 bases, with 9 bases left in between. The CDR3 consists of 14 residues. The sample consisted of peripheral blood. This sequence joins TRBV5-1 and TRBJ2-7; D perhaps matches TRBD1 (6 bases). The receptor was derived from a man between 60 and 75 years old with acute or convalescent COVID-19. The chain's CDR3 is CASSLGQAPYEQYF. Written as DNA, the CDR3 is TGCGCCAGCAGCTTGGGACAGGCTCCCTACGAGCAGTACTTC.